This TCR beta chain was sequenced in a study of regulatory T cells in long-lasting Graves disease. General study points: Lower TCR diversity characterized persistent Graves' patients relative to newly diagnosed patients. Sampling was limited to peripheral blood rather than thyroid tissue. TRBV28, TRBJ1-2 and TRBJ2-5 were segments that persistent disease favored.

The time point: newly diagnosed GD, antithyroid drugs for less than 3 months. Construction of the TCR library relied on RNA isolated from PBMCs. This clonotype was recorded many times. Its specificity is not known. Germline V gives CDR1 SNHLY, CDR2 FYNNEI. The CDR3 loop spans 10 amino acids. Trimming took off 10 bases at V and 10 bases at J, with 11 bases between the two ends. Construction of the TCR beta libraries employed iRepertoire HTBI primers in conjunction with Arm-PCR of CDR3 regions. In TCRdb, the multiplex PCR reads were re-called with MiXCR into one record per CDR3 protein. Of 350,000 to 500,000 distinct CDR3 sequences in the sample, around 15% were seen once. This same sample was also part of a study on T cells in Graves' hyperthyroidism and ophthalmopathy. That publication notes: The primer set for the first-round RT-PCR of the TCR CDR3 was HTBI.

The specimen was peripheral blood mononuclear cells (PBMCs), collected at new diagnosis, from a patient treated with antithyroid drugs. The source is a woman under 30 with Graves disease. V gene TRBV2 combines with J gene TRBJ2-1, with a possible D match to TRBD1 (6 bases). The CDR3 protein is CATATGEQFF. CDR3 bases: TGTGCCACCGCCACAGGGGAGCAGTTCTTC.